These 18 T cell receptor beta chains were sequenced from one sample in a study of blood T cell repertoires in COVID-19. Repertoires were generated with immunoSEQ multiplex PCR, while TCRdb's copy carries only in-frame clones and drops some. The sample has 200,000 or so clones, roughly 79% seen once. The sample taken for sequencing was peripheral blood. These receptors were taken from a man in his fifties or sixties with active or convalescent COVID-19.

The rearrangement uses TRBV12-3 or TRBV12-4 and TRBJ2-7; D ambiguous. V lost 5 bases and J lost 4, with 9 bases in between. The CDR3 totals 12 residues. The CDR3 here is CASSLVLYEQYF. The CDR3 region has the DNA TGTGCCAGCAGTCTAGTATTATACGAGCAGTACTTC.

The chain carries TRBV7-9 and TRBJ2-3; 9 nucleotides match TRBD2. CDR3 length equals 15 residues. J gave up 3 bases and V 1 base, and 2 bases lay outside the gene matches. The germline gives CDR1 SEHNR, CDR2 FQNEAQ (reference sequence). DNA for the CDR3: TGTGCCAGCAGCTTAGTGGGACTAGCAACAGATACGCAGTATTTT. It yields the protein CASSLVGLATDTQYF.

This rearrangement joins TRBV18 to TRBJ1-1; D is ambiguous. This CDR3 has 13 residues. Germline V gene data show CDR1 as KGHSH and CDR2 as LQKENI. Trimming left V 3 bases short and J 1 base short, with 6 bases between. CDR3 amino acids: CASSPTANTEAFF. CDR3 DNA sequence: TGTGCCAGCTCACCTACAGCGAACACTGAAGCTTTCTTT. Full variable domain (outside the CDR3, taken from reference TRBV18 and TRBJ1-1): NAGVMQNPRHLVRRRGQEARLRCSPMKGHSHVYWYRQLPEEGLKFMVYLQKENIIDESGMPKERFSAEFPKEGPSILRIQQVVRGDSAAYFCASSPTANTEAFFGQGTRLTVV.

This clone was picked up a small number of times. CDR3 sequence (DNA): TGTGCCAGCAGTGATGGGGGAGGGTACAATGAGCAGTTCTTC. Translation: CASSDGGGYNEQFF. The chain couples TRBV6-1 to TRBJ2-1; 7 bases are shared with TRBD2. With 3 bases clipped from V and 4 bases from J, the junction kept 3 bases outside the gene matches. From germline, CDR1 is MNHNS and CDR2 SASEGT. This CDR3 has 14 residues.

This chain joins TRBV11-3 and TRBJ2-3; perhaps TRBD2 as D (5 bases). CDR3 length equals 13 residues. Germline lookup yields CDR1 SGHNT and CDR2 YENEEA. Trimming removed 1 base from V and 4 bases from J, with 6 bases in between. The CDR3 DNA follows: TGTGCCAGCAGCTTAGCCGGGGCAGATACGCAGTATTTT. It encodes CASSLAGADTQYF.

The rearrangement uses TRBV7-8 and TRBJ2-3; D might be TRBD2 (6 bases). The germline CDR1 and CDR2 sequences are SGHVS and FQNEAQ. The V gene lost 5 bases and the J gene lost 6 bases, with 18 bases spanning the gap. The CDR3 spans 15 residues. As DNA, the CDR3 is TGTGCCAGCAGCCCCTGGGACTCTCTGGGGGATACGCAGTATTTT. This encodes CASSPWDSLGDTQYF.

This sequence joins TRBV2 and TRBJ1-1, with 7 bases identical to TRBD1. The V segment lost 5 bases and the J segment 5 bases; nucleotides outside the gene matches: 8. In germline, CDR1 is SNHLY, CDR2 FYNNEI. This CDR3 spans 14 amino acids. CDR3 amino acids: CASSRSRGQTEAFF. CDR3 nucleotide sequence: TGTGCCAGCAGTCGATCGAGGGGACAGACTGAAGCTTTCTTT.

This clone was detected many times. This chain uses TRBV20-1 with TRBJ2-4; D is undetermined. The V gene lost 3 bases and the J gene lost 6 bases, with 12 bases spanning the gap. The germline gives CDR1 DFQATT, CDR2 SNEGSKA (reference sequence). CDR3 length: 13 residues. The CDR3 loop reads CSASDPGTNIQYF. CDR3 bases: TGCAGTGCTAGTGATCCAGGAACAAACATTCAGTACTTC.

This sequence joins TRBV28 and TRBJ1-5; 12 bases map to TRBD1. CDR3 length: 15 amino acids. The V gene's germline CDR1 is MDHEN and CDR2 SYDVKM. V trimming: 9 bases; J trimming: 6 bases; junction bases outside the gene matches: 9. Here the CDR3 DNA reads TGTGCCAGTTCCGGGACAGGGGGCAGAGGTCAGCCCCAGCATTTT. Its protein product is CASSGTGGRGQPQHF.

This clone was observed a single time. The chain joins TRBV7-2 to TRBJ1-6, with D perhaps matching TRBD1 (6 bases). Germline V CDR1 and CDR2: SGHTA, FQGNSA. Trimming pared 4 bases from V and 7 bases from J, leaving 14 bases between. CDR3 length equals 15 residues. CDR3 sequence reads: CASSSTGNVNSPLHF. CDR3 in DNA: TGTGCCAGCAGCTCTACAGGGAACGTAAATTCACCCCTCCACTTT.

The chain carries TRBV7-9 and TRBJ2-1; 7 bases are shared with TRBD2. V lost 5 bases to trimming and J lost 9 bases; unmatched junction nucleotides: 13. Germline V gene data show CDR1 as SEHNR and CDR2 as FQNEAQ (reference sequence). CDR3 length: 15 residues. The DNA for the CDR3 is TGTGCCAGCAGCCCCCTTGGACTAGGTGGCCTTGAGCAGTTCTTC. Translated: CASSPLGLGGLEQFF.

The chain carries TRBV5-6 and TRBJ2-1, with D maybe TRBD1 (7 bases). The CDR3 covers 17 residues. V dropped 4 bases and J dropped 7 bases, with 24 bases sitting between them. Germline assignment: CDR1 SGHDT and CDR2 YYEEEE. The CDR3 DNA reads TGTGCCAGCAGCGCAGCCGTCGACAGGGTGGGGGGTAATGAGCAGTTCTTC. It encodes CASSAAVDRVGGNEQFF.

This chain joins TRBV2 and TRBJ2-1; TRBD2 agrees at 7 bases. The germline V gene has CDR1 SNHLY and CDR2 FYNNEI. V gave up 7 bases and J gave up 5 bases; unmatched junction bases: 8. The CDR3 contains 14 residues. CDR3 sequence reads: CASTVGGRDNEQFF. CDR3 in DNA: TGTGCCAGCACGGTCGGAGGGAGGGACAATGAGCAGTTCTTC. Using reference TRBV2 and TRBJ2-1 for the parts outside the CDR3, the full variable domain is EPEVTQTPSHQVTQMGQEVILRCVPISNHLYFYWYRQILGQKVEFLVSFYNNEISEKSEIFDDQFSVERPDGSNFTLKIRSTKLEDSAMYFCASTVGGRDNEQFFGPGTRLTVL.

The chain employs TRBV5-1 and TRBJ2-6, with 7 bases that match TRBD1. J was trimmed by 0 bases and V by 2 bases; bases with no gene match: 2. CDR1 SGHRS and CDR2 YFSETQ come from the germline V gene. This CDR3 spans 16 amino acids. CDR3 DNA: TGCGCCAGCAGCTTAGGGGGCTTCTCTGGGGCCAACGTCCTGACTTTC. Translating gives CASSLGGFSGANVLTF.

This clone was counted a single time. The gene calls are TRBV19 and TRBJ1-1; a weak D match, TRBD1 (6 bases). Trimming cost V 3 bases and J 1 base, with 15 bases left between them. Germline V lookup: CDR1 LNHDA, CDR2 SQIVND (reference sequence). The CDR3 loop spans 16 amino acids. The CDR3 protein is CASSIVRGPPNTEAFF. CDR3 DNA: TGTGCCAGTAGTATTGTCAGGGGACCACCGAACACTGAAGCTTTCTTT.

The chain links TRBV7-3 to TRBJ2-5; D is undetermined. With 2 bases removed from V and 3 bases from J, the gap between germline ends came to 4 bases. This CDR3 comprises 12 residues. The V gene's germline CDR1 is SGHTA and CDR2 FQGTGA. CDR3 protein: CASSLDKETQYF. CDR3 sequence (DNA): TGTGCCAGCAGCTTAGACAAAGAGACCCAGTACTTC.

This clone was detected once. The V call is TRBV29-1, the J call TRBJ2-1, with 8 bases matching TRBD1. Germline V gene lookup returns CDR1 SQVTM and CDR2 ANQGSEA. The CDR3 loop spans 14 amino acids. J gave up 3 bases and V 3 bases, and 4 bases lay outside the gene matches. The CDR3, as DNA: TGCAGCGTTGAGTCGACAGGGGTCTACAATGAGCAGTTCTTC. Translation: CSVESTGVYNEQFF.

This clone was picked up a small number of times. This chain uses TRBV2 with TRBJ2-2, with D tentatively TRBD1 (5 bases). This CDR3 has 14 residues. Trimming removed 4 bases at V and 6 bases at J, with 12 bases between. Germline V gene data show CDR1 as SNHLY and CDR2 as FYNNEI. This chain's CDR3 is CASSVQGLPGELFF. For the CDR3, the DNA is TGTGCCAGCAGTGTCCAGGGTTTACCCGGGGAGCTGTTTTTT.